This T cell receptor (beta chain) derives from a study of post-analysis software for immune sequencing data. Study-wide background: Both relapsing-remitting and secondary progressive multiple sclerosis featured among the disease courses, as did progressive-relapsing multiple sclerosis. General study findings and limits: Included in a set of roughly 5 TRBV segments more frequent in patients than controls were TRBV5-6, TRBV5-1 and TRBV20-1.

cDNA libraries of TCR beta carried unique molecular identifiers. TCRdb fed the PCR reads into MiXCR, producing one record per CDR3 protein. The sample has about 200,000 distinct CDR3 sequences; 29% are singletons. The CDR3 is 13 residues long. V lost 0 bases and J 3 bases, leaving 6 bases between the germline ends. Germline assignment: CDR1 MGHRA and CDR2 YSYEKL. This clonotype was counted many times. What it recognizes is unknown. The gene calls are TRBV4-1 and TRBJ2-7; no definite D call. The sample comprised blood. The source of this sequence is a girl younger than 18 with multiple sclerosis. Here the CDR3 DNA reads TGCGCCAGCAGCCAAGAACAGTACTACGAGCAGTACTTC. Encoded protein: CASSQEQYYEQYF.